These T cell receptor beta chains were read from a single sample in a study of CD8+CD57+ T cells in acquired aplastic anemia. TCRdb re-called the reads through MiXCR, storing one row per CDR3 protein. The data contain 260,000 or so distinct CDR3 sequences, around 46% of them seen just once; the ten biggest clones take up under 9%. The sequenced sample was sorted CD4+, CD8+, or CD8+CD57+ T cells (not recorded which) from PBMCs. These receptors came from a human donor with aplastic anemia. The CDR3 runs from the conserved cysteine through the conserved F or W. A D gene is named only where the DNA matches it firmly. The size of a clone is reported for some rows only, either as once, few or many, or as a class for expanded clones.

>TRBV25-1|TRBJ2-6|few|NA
CASSGYWVRANVLTF
TGTGCCAGCAGTGGGTATTGGGTCAGGGCCAACGTCCTGACTTTC
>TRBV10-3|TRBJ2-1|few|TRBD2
CAISAGGLDNEQFF
TGTGCCATCAGTGCGGGAGGACTGGACAATGAGCAGTTCTTC
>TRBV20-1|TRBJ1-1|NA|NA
CSAWLDGPGFSGLEAFF
TGCAGTGCCTGGCTCGACGGGCCAGGGTTTTCTGGACTTGAAGCTTTCTTT
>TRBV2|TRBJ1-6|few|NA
CASEVGNSPLHF
TGTGCCAGCGAAGTGGGTAATTCACCCCTCCACTTT
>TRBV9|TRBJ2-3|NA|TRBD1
CASRGPTGGDTQYF
TGTGCCAGCAGGGGACCGACAGGGGGAGATACGCAGTATTTT
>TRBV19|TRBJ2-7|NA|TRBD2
CASSIPAGTSGGRQYF
TGTGCCAGTAGTATCCCCGCCGGGACTAGCGGGGGGAGGCAGTACTTC
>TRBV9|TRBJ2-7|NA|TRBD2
CASSVGLAGVYEQYF
TGTGCCAGCAGCGTAGGACTAGCGGGGGTCTACGAGCAGTACTTC
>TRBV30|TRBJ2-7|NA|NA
CAWSVGALEQYF
TGTGCCTGGAGTGTAGGCGCCCTCGAGCAGTACTTC
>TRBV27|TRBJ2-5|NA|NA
CASPLGGGNRETQYF
TGTGCCAGCCCCTTAGGAGGGGGAAATCGGGAGACCCAGTACTTC
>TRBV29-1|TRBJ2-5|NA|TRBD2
CSVEGASGQETQYF
TGCAGCGTTGAAGGGGCTAGCGGCCAAGAGACCCAGTACTTC
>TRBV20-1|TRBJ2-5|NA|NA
CSARDGRQTQETQYF
TGCAGTGCTAGAGATGGCCGGCAGACCCAAGAGACCCAGTACTTC
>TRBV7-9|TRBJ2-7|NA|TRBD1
CASRTGQGDEQYF
TGTGCCAGCAGAACTGGACAGGGAGACGAGCAGTACTTC
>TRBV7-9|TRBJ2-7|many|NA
CASSPGQQAYEQYF
TGTGCCAGCAGCCCGGGACAACAGGCCTACGAGCAGTACTTC
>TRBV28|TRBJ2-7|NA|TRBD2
CASSPGLAGAYEQYF
TGTGCCAGCAGTCCGGGACTAGCGGGGGCCTACGAGCAGTACTTC
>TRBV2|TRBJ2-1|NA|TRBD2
CASGRTSFYNEQFF
TGTGCCAGTGGCAGGACTAGCTTCTACAATGAGCAGTTCTTC
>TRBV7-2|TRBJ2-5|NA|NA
CASSSPGGLQETQYF
TGTGCCAGCAGCTCCCCGGGCGGCCTCCAAGAGACCCAGTACTTC
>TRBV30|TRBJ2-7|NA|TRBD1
CAASGGTFNEQYF
TGTGCCGCTTCAGGGGGCACGTTCAACGAGCAGTACTTC
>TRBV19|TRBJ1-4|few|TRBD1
CASSLDREGELFF
TGTGCCAGTAGTCTCGACAGGGAGGGGGAACTGTTTTTT
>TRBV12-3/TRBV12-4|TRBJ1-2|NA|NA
CASSPGTGEDYGYTF
TGTGCCAGCAGTCCCGGGACCGGGGAGGACTATGGCTACACCTTC
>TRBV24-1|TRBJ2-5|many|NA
CATSDPGGLQYF
TGTGCCACCAGTGATCCGGGGGGCCTCCAGTACTTC
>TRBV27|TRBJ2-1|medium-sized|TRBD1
CASSPHRGSLSNEQFF
TGTGCCAGCAGTCCTCACAGGGGATCCTTGTCCAATGAGCAGTTCTTC
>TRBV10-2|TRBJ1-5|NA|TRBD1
CASSETGGRIQPQHF
TGCGCCAGCAGTGAGACAGGGGGTCGGATTCAGCCCCAGCATTTT
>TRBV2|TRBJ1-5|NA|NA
CASSGDNLSNQPQHF
TGTGCCAGCAGTGGGGACAATTTAAGCAATCAGCCCCAGCATTTT
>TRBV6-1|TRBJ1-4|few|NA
CASSELEGRGRNEKLFF
TGTGCCAGCAGTGAATTAGAGGGGAGGGGGAGGAATGAAAAACTGTTTTTT
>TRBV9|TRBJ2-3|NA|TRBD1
CASSEGAQQYF
TGTGCCAGCAGCGAGGGGGCGCAGCAGTATTTT
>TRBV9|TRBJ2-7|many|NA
CASSVDAPSSYEQYF
TGTGCCAGCAGCGTAGATGCGCCCTCATCCTACGAGCAGTACTTC
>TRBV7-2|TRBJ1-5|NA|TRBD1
CASSDRQGRNQPQHF
TGTGCCAGCAGCGACCGACAGGGGCGGAATCAGCCCCAGCATTTT
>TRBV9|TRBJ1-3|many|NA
CASSVEAGTGNTIYF
TGTGCCAGCAGCGTAGAAGCAGGGACTGGAAACACCATATATTTT